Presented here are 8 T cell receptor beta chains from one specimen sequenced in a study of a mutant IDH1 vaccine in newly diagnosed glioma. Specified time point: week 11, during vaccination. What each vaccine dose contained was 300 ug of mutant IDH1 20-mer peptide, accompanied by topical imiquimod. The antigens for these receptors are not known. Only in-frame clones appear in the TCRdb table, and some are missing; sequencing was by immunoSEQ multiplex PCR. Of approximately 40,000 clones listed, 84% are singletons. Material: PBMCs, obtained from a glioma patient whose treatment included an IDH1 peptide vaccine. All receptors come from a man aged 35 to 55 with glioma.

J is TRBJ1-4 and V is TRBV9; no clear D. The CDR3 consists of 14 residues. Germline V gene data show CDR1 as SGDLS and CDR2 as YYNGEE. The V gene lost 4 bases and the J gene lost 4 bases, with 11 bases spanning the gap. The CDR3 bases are TGTGCCAGCAGCCAAGAGTGGGGTAATGAAAAACTGTTTTTT. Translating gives CASSQEWGNEKLFF.

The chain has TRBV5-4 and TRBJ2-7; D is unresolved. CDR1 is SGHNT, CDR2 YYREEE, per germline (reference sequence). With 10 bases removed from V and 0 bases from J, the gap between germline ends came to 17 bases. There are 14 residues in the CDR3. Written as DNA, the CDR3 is TGTGCCGTCGCGCGAGCGAGTGGCTCCTACGAGCAGTACTTC. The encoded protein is CAVARASGSYEQYF.

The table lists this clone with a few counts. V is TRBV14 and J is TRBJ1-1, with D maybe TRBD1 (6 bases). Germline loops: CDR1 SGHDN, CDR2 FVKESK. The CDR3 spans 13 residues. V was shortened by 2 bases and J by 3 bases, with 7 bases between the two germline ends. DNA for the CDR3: TGTGCCAGCAGCCAACAGGGGTACACTGAAGCTTTCTTT. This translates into CASSQQGYTEAFF.

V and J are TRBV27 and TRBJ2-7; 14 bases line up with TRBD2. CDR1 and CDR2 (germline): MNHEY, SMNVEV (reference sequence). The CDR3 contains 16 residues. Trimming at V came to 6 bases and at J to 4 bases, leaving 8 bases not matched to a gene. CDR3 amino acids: CASSSSGLAGVYEQYF. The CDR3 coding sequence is TGTGCCAGCAGCTCGTCGGGACTAGCGGGAGTATACGAGCAGTACTTC.

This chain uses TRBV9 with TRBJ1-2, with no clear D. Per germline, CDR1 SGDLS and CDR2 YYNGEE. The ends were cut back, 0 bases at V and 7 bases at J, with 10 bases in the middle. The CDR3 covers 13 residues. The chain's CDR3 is CASSVAIRGGYTF. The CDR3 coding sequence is TGTGCCAGCAGCGTAGCTATTCGGGGTGGCTACACCTTC.

CDR3 residues: CASIETSGSSDEQFF. In DNA, the CDR3 is TGCGCCAGCATCGAGACTAGCGGGAGTTCGGATGAGCAGTTCTTC. The chain links TRBV5-1 to TRBJ2-1; 12 bases agree with TRBD2. The CDR3 is made up of 15 amino acids. The V and J ends lost 6 bases and 8 bases, in that order; junction bases with no gene match: 9. Germline values: CDR1 SGHRS, CDR2 YFSETQ.

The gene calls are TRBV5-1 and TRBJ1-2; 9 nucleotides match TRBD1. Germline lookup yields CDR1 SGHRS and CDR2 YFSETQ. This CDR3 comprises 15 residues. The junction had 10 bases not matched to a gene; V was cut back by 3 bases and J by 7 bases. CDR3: CASSYRTGVPAGYTF. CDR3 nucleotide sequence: TGCGCCAGCAGCTACCGGACAGGGGTCCCCGCTGGCTACACCTTC. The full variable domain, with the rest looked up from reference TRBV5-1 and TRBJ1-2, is KAGVTQTPRYLIKTRGQQVTLSCSPISGHRSVSWYQQTPGQGLQFLFEYFSETQRNKGNFPGRFSGRQFSNSRSEMNVSTLELGDSALYLCASSYRTGVPAGYTFGSGTRLTVV.

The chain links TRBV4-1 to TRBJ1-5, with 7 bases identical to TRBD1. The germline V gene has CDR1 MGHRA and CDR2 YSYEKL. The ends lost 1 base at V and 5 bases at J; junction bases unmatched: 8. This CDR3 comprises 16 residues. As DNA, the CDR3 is TGCGCCAGCAGCCAAGGGGACAGAGGCCCTTATCAGCCCCAGCATTTT. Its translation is CASSQGDRGPYQPQHF.